The clone carrying this T cell receptor (beta chain) was observed many times. Its target is unknown. The record originates from a study of neurological immune-mediated disorders. Findings of the study overall: Repertoires from 18 of 34 multiple sclerosis patients grouped phylogenetically into a related-CDR3 cluster, suggesting a possible signature.

Unsorted libraries were generated from 2 million PBMCs. These cells had been stored in RNAlater at -80 C. The CDR3 is made up of 12 amino acids. Trimming stripped 6 bases from V and 4 bases from J, with 10 bases between. CDR1 is LGHDT, CDR2 YNNKEL, per germline (reference sequence). TCRdb analysed the 5' RACE reads with MiXCR anew, one entry per CDR3 protein. The data hold over 60,000 distinct CDR3 sequences, with about 5.2% observed a single time. Sequencing was done on a sample of PBMCs. The V call is TRBV3-1, the J call TRBJ2-7, with unresolved D. The sequence was collected from a woman aged 25 to 39 with multiple sclerosis. CDR3 DNA: TGTGCCAGCAGTCAGGCTGGTTACGAGCAGTACTTC. It encodes CASSQAGYEQYF.